This TCR beta chain was captured by sequencing in a study of blood T cell dynamics during melanoma immunotherapy. The time point is: week 3, after first cycle of checkpoint inhibitor. Disease control meant complete response, partial response or stable disease at 12 weeks. TCRdb keeps only in-frame clones here, not all; method: immunoSEQ multiplex PCR. In the table there are around 10,000 clones, roughly 80% of which are singletons. Trimming removed 0 bases at V and 8 bases at J, with 9 bases between. This CDR3 is built from 13 residues. Germline CDR1 is SGHRS and CDR2 is YFSETQ. This TCR derives from a human donor with melanoma. The rearrangement uses TRBV5-1 and TRBJ2-1; the D gene is possibly TRBD2 (5 bases). The sequences come from blood, collected from a patient treated with checkpoint blockade. In DNA form, the CDR3 reads TGCGCCAGCAGCTTGGGTGCCGGGGATGAGCAGTTCTTC. It yields the protein CASSLGAGDEQFF.